The 22 T cell receptor beta chains presented below share a single source sample, sequenced in a study of regulatory T cells in long-lasting Graves disease. Time point: persistent/refractory GD, antithyroid drugs over 5 years with positive TRAb. The TCR library used RNA extracted from PBMCs. Combining iRepertoire HTBI primers with Arm-PCR of CDR3 regions, the authors built TCR beta libraries. Using its own MiXCR run on the multiplex PCR reads, TCRdb lists one record per CDR3 protein. The data contain almost 350,000 distinct CDR3 sequences, about 20% of them singletons. Sequences were derived from peripheral blood mononuclear cells (PBMCs), sampled when the disease was refractory, from a patient treated with antithyroid drugs. Receptors originate from a female donor with Graves disease.

The table lists this clonotype with a few counts. The genes are TRBV2 and TRBJ2-1; perhaps TRBD2 as D (6 bases). Germline loops: CDR1 SNHLY, CDR2 FYNNEI. This CDR3 comprises 14 residues. V lost 9 bases and J lost 4, with 16 bases in between. The CDR3 bases are TGTGCCAGTGGAGGGATGACGAATTACAATGAGCAGTTCTTC. As protein: CASGGMTNYNEQFF.

Ten or more counts support this clonotype. CDR3 residues: CAWGWDRNTEAFF. CDR3 DNA: TGTGCCTGGGGGTGGGACAGGAACACTGAAGCTTTCTTT. The chain joins TRBV30 to TRBJ1-1; 7 bases align to TRBD1. Germline V CDR1 and CDR2: GTSNPN, SVGIG (reference sequence). The CDR3 is 13 residues long. V lost 5 bases, J lost 1 base, and 4 bases stayed unmatched.

The chain uses TRBV19 and TRBJ2-2; TRBD1 agrees at 7 bases. Looked up from germline, CDR1 is LNHDA and CDR2 is SQIVND (reference sequence). This CDR3 has 13 residues. After removal of 2 bases from V and 6 bases from J, the junction contained 0 bases not matched to a gene. CDR3 DNA: TGTGCCAGTAGTATAACAGGGGCCGGGGAGCTGTTTTTT. Translating it yields CASSITGAGELFF.

The chain couples TRBV12-3 or TRBV12-4 to TRBJ1-6; maybe TRBD1 (6 bases). The ends were cut back, 5 bases at V and 6 bases at J, with 17 bases in the middle. The CDR3 spans 16 residues. The CDR3 region has the DNA TGTGCCAGCAGTATAGGACCGGGGGCTTTTAATTCACCCCTCCACTTT. Translated, it gives CASSIGPGAFNSPLHF.

This clonotype appeared many times. The gene calls are TRBV2 and TRBJ2-7; perhaps TRBD1 as D (5 bases). From germline, CDR1 is SNHLY and CDR2 FYNNEI. This CDR3 region has 14 residues. V lost 11 bases and J lost 1, with 18 bases in between. The CDR3 nucleotides are TGTGCCTTAGGAAAGGGGCCACCGTCCTACGAGCAGTACTTC. It encodes CALGKGPPSYEQYF. Together with reference TRBV2 and TRBJ2-7, the CDR3 gives the full variable domain: EPEVTQTPSHQVTQMGQEVILRCVPISNHLYFYWYRQILGQKVEFLVSFYNNEISEKSEIFDDQFSVERPDGSNFTLKIRSTKLEDSAMYFCALGKGPPSYEQYFGPGTRLTVT.

The table lists this clonotype with a few counts. The chain links TRBV6-2 or TRBV6-3 to TRBJ2-7, with unresolved D. Trimming removed 5 bases at V and 11 bases at J, with 10 bases between. The CDR3 sequence is 10 residues long. Germline-derived CDR1 and CDR2 are MNHEY and SVGEGT. The CDR3: CASSDIMEYF. CDR3 nucleotides: TGTGCCAGCAGTGACATCATGGAGTACTTC.

This clonotype was recorded many times. This chain joins TRBV11-2 and TRBJ1-5; the D is unclear. Germline-derived CDR1 and CDR2 are SGHAT and FQNNGV. V was pared by 5 bases and J by 4 bases, with 9 bases between. This CDR3 region has 13 residues. The CDR3 protein is CASSTHGNQPQHF. Written as DNA, the CDR3 is TGTGCCAGCAGCACCCACGGGAATCAGCCCCAGCATTTT. Looking up the rest from reference TRBV11-2 and TRBJ1-5 gives the full variable domain: EAGVAQSPRYKIIEKRQSVAFWCNPISGHATLYWYQQILGQGPKLLIQFQNNGVVDDSQLPKDRFSAERLKGVDSTLKIQPAKLEDSAVYLCASSTHGNQPQHFGDGTRLSIL.

This chain links TRBV20-1 with TRBJ1-5, with 7 bases identical to TRBD1. Trimming at V came to 2 bases and at J to 5 bases, leaving 3 bases not matched to a gene. The CDR3 has 13 amino acids. Germline V gives CDR1 DFQATT, CDR2 SNEGSKA (reference sequence). CDR3 DNA sequence: TGCAGTGCTAGAAGGGGGCCGGATCAGCCCCAGCATTTT. This translates into CSARRGPDQPQHF.

The J gene is TRBJ1-5, the V gene TRBV19; unclear D gene. Germline values: CDR1 LNHDA, CDR2 SQIVND (reference sequence). The CDR3 is 15 residues long. V shed 7 bases and J shed 0 bases, with 13 bases lying between them. CDR3 protein: CASTPVGYSNQPQHF. The CDR3 DNA follows: TGTGCCAGTACACCGGTGGGTTATAGCAATCAGCCCCAGCATTTT.

This clonotype was counted between two and nine times. The rearrangement uses TRBV24-1 and TRBJ1-2, with no clear D. CDR3 length equals 11 residues. V was shortened by 4 bases and J by 8 bases, with 7 bases between the two germline ends. Germline V gene sequence: CDR1 KGHDR, CDR2 SFDVKD. CDR3 nucleotide sequence: TGTGCCACCAGTGACCTTGCAGGCTACACCTTC. Amino acids: CATSDLAGYTF.

This clonotype was seen only a few times. The chain has TRBV20-1 and TRBJ2-7; D unresolved. The germline CDR1 and CDR2 sequences are DFQATT and SNEGSKA (reference sequence). Deletions cut 1 base from V and 0 bases from J, with 10 bases between. This CDR3 comprises 14 residues. CDR3 bases: TGCAGTGCTAGAGCCATGTCACGCTCCTACGAGCAGTACTTC. Amino acid sequence: CSARAMSRSYEQYF.

In regard to this clonotype: A clone one base away is much larger, so this may be a read error. V is TRBV6-2 or TRBV6-3 and J is TRBJ1-2; D remains unclear. Germline values: CDR1 MNHEY, CDR2 SVGEGT. V dropped 8 bases and J dropped 7 bases, with 14 bases sitting between them. The CDR3 is 12 residues long. The CDR3: CASARSGFGYTF. CDR3 DNA: TGTGCCAGCGCGAGGAGTGGCTTTGGCTACACCTTC.

The rearrangement uses TRBV4-3 and TRBJ2-7; D might be TRBD2 (7 bases). The CDR3 loop spans 15 amino acids. The germline CDR1 and CDR2 sequences are LGHNA and YSLEER. The V end was cut by 1 base, the J end by 0 bases, with 10 bases between. This CDR3 is CASSQGRGGSYEQYF. For the CDR3, the DNA is TGCGCCAGCAGCCAAGGGAGGGGGGGCTCCTACGAGCAGTACTTC.

J is TRBJ2-1 and V is TRBV24-1, with TRBD1 identical over 8 bases. The CDR3 extends over 14 amino acids. The J segment lost 8 bases and the V segment lost 5 bases, leaving 7 bases of the junction unmatched. Germline CDR1 is KGHDR and CDR2 is SFDVKD. The CDR3 is CATSGDGQGDEQFF. The CDR3 region has the DNA TGTGCCACCAGTGGAGATGGACAGGGCGATGAGCAGTTCTTC.

There are many counts of this clonotype. The CDR3 sequence: CASSLMGRHNEKLFF. CDR3 DNA: TGCGCCAGCAGCTTAATGGGACGGCATAATGAAAAACTGTTTTTT. The chain joins TRBV5-1 to TRBJ1-4; possible D gene TRBD1, 5 bases. From germline, CDR1 is SGHRS and CDR2 YFSETQ. The V end was cut by 2 bases, the J end by 4 bases, with 12 bases between. The length of the CDR3 is 15 residues.

This clonotype was found many times. The chain links TRBV28 to TRBJ2-7; TRBD1 matches at 7 bases. Germline CDR1 and CDR2: MDHEN and SYDVKM. The V gene end was trimmed by 1 base and the J gene end by 2 bases; junction bases not matched to a gene: 2. The CDR3 totals 14 residues. Here the CDR3 reads CASSLSQGAYEQYF. CDR3 bases: TGTGCCAGCAGTTTATCTCAGGGGGCCTACGAGCAGTACTTC.

This clonotype was observed a single time. The rearrangement joins TRBV4-1 to TRBJ1-4, with 7 positions matching TRBD1. The CDR3 has 16 residues. Looked up from germline, CDR1 is MGHRA and CDR2 is YSYEKL. V was pared by 0 bases and J by 7 bases, with 8 bases of the junction left unmatched. CDR3 sequence: CASSQDPRQGGEKLFF. Here the CDR3 DNA reads TGCGCCAGCAGCCAAGACCCTAGACAGGGAGGTGAAAAACTGTTTTTT.

Comments on this clonotype: Given a much more abundant clone one base away, this may be a read error. V gene TRBV3-1 combines with J gene TRBJ2-5; TRBD2 matches at 8 bases. CDR3 length: 16 amino acids. CDR1 and CDR2 from the germline V gene are LGHDT and YNNKEL (reference sequence). CDR3 amino acids: CAGSQGYTSGQETQYF. CDR3 in DNA: TGTGCCGGCAGCCAAGGGTATACTAGCGGCCAAGAGACCCAGTACTTC.

The J gene is TRBJ2-6, the V gene TRBV28; D uncertain. The CDR3 extends over 18 amino acids. CDR1 is MDHEN and CDR2 is SYDVKM in the germline V gene. V was trimmed by 5 bases and J by 1 base, leaving 18 bases between them. The CDR3 DNA sequence: TGTGCCAGCAGTCCCATGGCAGGCCTTGTATCTGGGGCCAACGTCCTGACTTTC. This translates into CASSPMAGLVSGANVLTF. Variable domain in full (rest from reference TRBV28 and TRBJ2-6): DVKVTQSSRYLVKRTGEKVFLECVQDMDHENMFWYRQDPGLGLRLIYFSYDVKMKEKGDIPEGYSVSREKKERFSLILESASTNQTSMYLCASSPMAGLVSGANVLTFGAGSRLTVL.

This clonotype has at least ten counts. V gene TRBV19 combines with J gene TRBJ2-6, with D perhaps matching TRBD1 (5 bases). Germline-derived CDR1 and CDR2 are LNHDA and SQIVND (reference sequence). V was clipped by 4 bases and J by 4 bases, with 11 bases between them. CDR3 size: 15 residues. CDR3 coding DNA: TGTGCCAGTAGTAGGTTAGGGGCCGGGGCCAACGTCCTGACTTTC. Its translation is CASSRLGAGANVLTF. The whole variable domain, filled in from reference TRBV19 and TRBJ2-6, reads DGGITQSPKYLFRKEGQNVTLSCEQNLNHDAMYWYRQDPGQGLRLIYYSQIVNDFQKGDIAEGYSVSREKKESFPLTVTSAQKNPTAFYLCASSRLGAGANVLTFGAGSRLTVL.

This clonotype was seen ten or more times. The chain couples TRBV2 to TRBJ2-7; TRBD2 is a possible D gene (6 bases). Germline V gene sequence: CDR1 SNHLY, CDR2 FYNNEI. This CDR3 is built from 17 residues. The germline V and J ends were trimmed by 2 bases and 0 bases, with 17 bases remaining between them. CDR3 sequence: CASSEKAGGSSSYEQYF. The CDR3 region has the DNA TGTGCCAGCAGTGAAAAAGCGGGCGGGTCTAGCTCCTACGAGCAGTACTTC. Supplemented by reference TRBV2 and TRBJ2-7, the full variable domain reads EPEVTQTPSHQVTQMGQEVILRCVPISNHLYFYWYRQILGQKVEFLVSFYNNEISEKSEIFDDQFSVERPDGSNFTLKIRSTKLEDSAMYFCASSEKAGGSSSYEQYFGPGTRLTVT.

This clonotype was recorded a few times. The V and J genes are TRBV28 and TRBJ2-3, with D unclear. The CDR3 sequence is 12 residues long. Trimming removed 2 bases at V and 5 bases at J, with 5 bases between. Germline V lookup: CDR1 MDHEN, CDR2 SYDVKM. This CDR3 reads CASSLDLDTQYF. The CDR3 coding sequence is TGTGCCAGCAGTTTAGACTTAGATACGCAGTATTTT.